A single sample is the source of the 14 T cell receptor beta chains below, sequenced in a study of shared clonotypes between healthy human individuals. Assay: immunoSEQ multiplex PCR; the TCRdb copy retains only in-frame clones and omits some. The table records approximately 350,000 clones, approximately 74% of them present only once. The source material was memory CD4+ T cells sorted from blood. Subset of the sample: CD45RA-negative fraction. The receptors shown here come from a man younger than 40 in good health.

This clone was counted between two and nine times. The rearrangement links TRBV28 to TRBJ1-5; possible D gene TRBD1, 5 bases. Trimming stripped 8 bases from V and 4 bases from J, with 9 bases between. The CDR3 runs 12 residues. From germline, CDR1 is MDHEN and CDR2 SYDVKM. The CDR3 region is CASRDGNQPQHF. CDR3 nucleotide sequence: TGTGCCAGCCGGGACGGAAATCAGCCCCAGCATTTT.

The genes are TRBV30 and TRBJ2-1; D is unclear. The V gene lost 2 bases and the J gene lost 1 base, with 6 bases spanning the gap. CDR3 length equals 13 residues. Germline CDR1 is GTSNPN and CDR2 is SVGIG (reference sequence). CDR3 in DNA: TGTGCCTGGAGTCACCTATCCTACAATGAGCAGTTCTTC. It yields the protein CAWSHLSYNEQFF.

The chain uses TRBV2 and TRBJ2-1, with 9 nucleotides matching TRBD1. V was pared by 3 bases and J by 7 bases, with 4 bases of the junction left unmatched. CDR1 is SNHLY and CDR2 is FYNNEI in the germline V gene. This CDR3 region has 14 residues. In DNA, the CDR3 is TGTGCCAGCAGTGACCGACAGGGGGGGAATGAGCAGTTCTTC. It is translated as CASSDRQGGNEQFF.

The chain couples TRBV2 to TRBJ1-5; 7 bases fit TRBD1. CDR3 length equals 13 residues. After removal of 7 bases from V and 4 bases from J, the junction contained 4 bases not matched to a gene. Germline V gene sequence: CDR1 SNHLY, CDR2 FYNNEI. Here the CDR3 DNA reads TGTGCCAGCAAGGGACAGAGTAATCAGCCCCAGCATTTT. Translating gives CASKGQSNQPQHF.

This clone was seen a handful of times. The chain couples TRBV5-1 to TRBJ2-1, with a tentative D call TRBD1 (5 bases). The CDR3 is 12 residues long. Trimming stripped 6 bases from V and 8 bases from J, with 12 bases between. Germline V gene sequence: CDR1 SGHRS, CDR2 YFSETQ. The CDR3 spells CASTTQGHEQFF. The CDR3 bases are TGCGCCAGCACCACCCAGGGCCATGAGCAGTTCTTC.

This chain connects TRBV19 to TRBJ2-1, with 13 bases identical to TRBD2. Germline trimming cut 3 bases from V and 3 bases from J; bases unmatched to any gene: 8. This CDR3 spans 18 amino acids. The germline V gene encodes CDR1 LNHDA and CDR2 SQIVND (reference sequence). The DNA of the CDR3 is TGTGCCAGTAGTATTCGGCGGACTAGCGGGAGTCTCTACAATGAGCAGTTCTTC. It yields the protein CASSIRRTSGSLYNEQFF.

The CDR3 nucleotides are TGTGCCTGGGCTTTGAGGGCGAGGAACACTGAAGCTTTCTTT. This encodes CAWALRARNTEAFF. The genes are TRBV30 and TRBJ1-1; no definite D call. Trimming took off 5 bases at V and 1 base at J, with 14 bases between the two ends. Per the germline V gene, CDR1 is GTSNPN and CDR2 is SVGIG (reference sequence). The CDR3 has 14 residues. The full variable domain, completed using reference TRBV30 and TRBJ1-1, is SQTIHQWPATLVQPVGSPLSLECTVEGTSNPNLYWYRQAAGRGLQLLFYSVGIGQISSEVPQNLSASRPQDRQFILSSKKLLLSDSGFYLCAWALRARNTEAFFGQGTRLTVV.

This clone has just a few counts. The chain combines TRBV7-2 with TRBJ2-2; D is unclear. Trimming removed 5 bases from V and 5 bases from J, with 15 bases in between. The CDR3 is 15 amino acids. The germline V gene encodes CDR1 SGHTA and CDR2 FQGNSA. CDR3 residues: CASSPTRSNTGELFF. DNA of the CDR3: TGTGCCAGCAGCCCGACGCGTTCCAATACCGGGGAGCTGTTTTTT.

This rearrangement joins TRBV7-2 to TRBJ2-1, with 15 bases lining up with TRBD2. V trimming: 5 bases; J trimming: 6 bases; junction bases outside the gene matches: 2. The germline CDR1 and CDR2 sequences are SGHTA and FQGNSA. The CDR3 is 15 residues long. CDR3 nucleotide sequence: TGTGCCAGCAGCCTGGGACTAGCGGGAGGCAATGAGCAGTTCTTC. Protein: CASSLGLAGGNEQFF.

The chain links TRBV5-1 to TRBJ2-6; D gene ambiguous. V was pared by 0 bases and J by 2 bases, with 6 bases between. Germline lookup yields CDR1 SGHRS and CDR2 YFSETQ. The CDR3 covers 15 residues. In nucleotides, the CDR3 is TGCGCCAGCAGCTTGGTGAGCACTGGGGCCAACGTCCTGACTTTC. Amino acid sequence: CASSLVSTGANVLTF.

As for this clone: This likely reflects a read error, since a far larger clone is one base away. The chain combines TRBV6-5 with TRBJ2-2, with 12 bases aligning to TRBD2. There are 16 residues in the CDR3. Germline V CDR1 and CDR2: MNHEY, SVGAGI. The CDR3 nucleotides read TGTGCCAACAGTTACCTGACTAGCGGGAGACCCGGGGAGCTGTTTTTT. It translates to CANSYLTSGRPGELFF.

This clone was recorded many times. The chain combines TRBV7-6 with TRBJ1-1; TRBD1 is a possible D gene (5 bases). V lost 2 bases and J lost 1, with 8 bases in between. The CDR3 runs to 14 residues. From germline, CDR1 is SGHVS and CDR2 FNYEAQ. The CDR3 DNA follows: TGTGCCAGCAGCTTATTGGGGACGAACACTGAAGCTTTCTTT. Its translation is CASSLLGTNTEAFF.

CDR3 nucleotide sequence: TGTGCCAGCAGTTTAACGCAGGGTCGGTACGAGCAGTACTTC. The encoded protein is CASSLTQGRYEQYF. The genes are TRBV28 and TRBJ2-7; weak D call: TRBD1 (5 bases). In germline, CDR1 is MDHEN, CDR2 SYDVKM. This CDR3 is built from 14 residues. V shed 2 bases and J shed 4 bases, with 12 bases lying between them.

This chain joins TRBV6-4 and TRBJ2-2; 9 nucleotides match TRBD2. The V gene's germline CDR1 is MRHNA and CDR2 SNTAGT. V lost 3 bases and J lost 5; bases outside the gene matches: 7. The CDR3 has 16 amino acids. The CDR3 DNA reads TGTGCCAGCAGTGAAGAGGCGGGAGGGCTAACCGGGGAGCTGTTTTTT. Its translation: CASSEEAGGLTGELFF.